Shown below are 5 T cell receptor beta chains from a single sample sequenced in a study of blood T cell repertoires in COVID-19. Generated by immunoSEQ multiplex PCR, the TCRdb table keeps only in-frame clones and is missing some. The table includes 200,000 to 300,000 clones, about 87% detected once. Sequenced: peripheral blood. These receptors all stem from an older woman with COVID-19, enrolled during active disease.

The chain has TRBV19 and TRBJ2-2; 8 bases fit TRBD1. Trimming removed 6 bases from V and 6 bases from J; junction bases left unmatched: 6. There are 14 residues in the CDR3. Germline V CDR1 and CDR2: LNHDA, SQIVND (reference sequence). The CDR3 loop is CASSRTGLAGELFF. The CDR3 region has the DNA TGTGCCAGTAGCCGGACAGGGTTGGCCGGGGAGCTGTTTTTT.

The V and J genes are TRBV5-6 and TRBJ1-5; D is possibly TRBD1 (6 bases). The germline V gene has CDR1 SGHDT and CDR2 YYEEEE. V lost 1 base and J lost 0, with 11 bases in between. The CDR3 is 16 amino acids. CDR3 amino acids: CASSLLSGASNQPQHF. The CDR3 DNA sequence: TGTGCCAGCAGCTTGTTGTCAGGGGCTAGCAATCAGCCCCAGCATTTT.

The sample holds a few counts of this clone. The chain combines TRBV10-3 with TRBJ1-2, with D unresolved. Germline loops: CDR1 ENHRY, CDR2 SYGVKD. V was clipped by 5 bases and J by 6 bases, with 10 bases between them. The CDR3 covers 12 residues. The CDR3 protein is CAISRTDNGYTF. DNA of the CDR3: TGTGCCATCAGTCGGACTGATAATGGCTACACCTTC.

The chain has TRBV7-2 and TRBJ2-2, with 8 bases that match TRBD2. Germline V gene lookup returns CDR1 SGHTA and CDR2 FQGNSA. Trimming removed 5 bases from V and 8 bases from J; junction bases left unmatched: 13. The CDR3 totals 16 residues. The CDR3 DNA reads as TGTGCCAGCAGCAGGGTAGGAGCGGGAGTATCGGGGGAGCTGTTTTTT. Amino acids: CASSRVGAGVSGELFF.

This clone was seen once. This chain joins TRBV7-2 and TRBJ2-2, with D unclear. Germline-derived CDR1 and CDR2 are SGHTA and FQGNSA. V was shortened by 3 bases and J by 4 bases, with 12 bases between the two germline ends. This CDR3 region has 15 residues. This chain's CDR3 is CASSFPAFGTGELFF. The CDR3, as DNA: TGTGCCAGCAGCTTTCCAGCGTTCGGCACCGGGGAGCTGTTTTTT.